This T cell receptor beta chain was sequenced for a study of OX40 agonist ivuxolimab in advanced cancers. As for the study more broadly: Ivuxolimab was an agonistic, fully human IgG2 monoclonal antibody directed against OX40 (CD134), a costimulatory receptor. The paper describes the monotherapy dose-escalation part (N ≈ 52 patients) of the phase I trial of ivuxolimab. Three dose-escalation patients achieved partial responses, one with hepatocellular carcinoma and two with cutaneous melanoma. The purpose of peripheral TCRbeta sequencing was to test whether ivuxolimab changed TCR sequence diversity and led to clonal T-cell expansion. A male proportion of roughly 80% and a mean age of 60 years, ranging from roughly 23 to 85, were recorded for the dose-escalation cohort. Intravenous ivuxolimab was administered to patients every 2 weeks at six dose levels: 0.01, 0.1, 0.3, 1.5, 3 and 10 mg/kg. Of the approximately 50 dose-escalation patients, hepatocellular carcinoma was present in about 20, melanoma in approximately 15, renal cell carcinoma in 9 and head and neck cancer in 9. Prior anti-PD-1, anti-PD-L1 or anti-CTLA-4 therapy was permitted, and about 40% of dose-escalation patients had received checkpoint inhibitors. Results and caveats for the whole study, not just this receptor: At doses of 0.1 to 3.0 mg/kg, clonal expansion of both CD4+ and CD8+ T cells in blood was seen between baseline and week 6. Low levels of normalized T-cell clonal expansion were also seen in some nonresponding patients. Which antigens the clonally expanded peripheral T cells were specific for was not determined. Partial responders in the 0.1-3.0 mg/kg groups had among the lowest normalized peripheral clonal expansion, especially among CD8+ T cells. After ivuxolimab, CD8+ T cells had more expanded clones than CD4+ T cells on average.

V sheds 3 bases and J sheds 4 bases, leaving 5 bases between their ends. The CDR3 measures 12 amino acids from cysteine to phenylalanine. Solely the CDR3 DNA is kept, with 36 bases framed from the first base. The CDR1 and CDR2 encoded by the germline V gene are SGHAT and FQNNGV. Details on this clone: Its antigen remains undetermined. No clone much larger than this one lies a single base away; base qualities are absent.

For sequencing of the TCRbeta CDR3 region, genomic DNA was extracted from the sorted cells. TCRbeta CDR3 regions were sequenced using the immunoSEQ Assay. As stored in TCRdb, this immuneACCESS dataset retains in-frame rearrangements with V and J assigned. A fraction of the clones does not appear; measured against another copy, unresolved V genes explain less than half of the discrepancy, and the remainder lacks a known reason. Counted in this sample were 70,000 to 90,000 clones; about nine tenths of them appeared once. The biggest ten clones account for over 0.35% of the sample. Patients with a history of autoimmune disease or receiving systemic immunosuppression were excluded from the trial. Peripheral blood for TCR sequencing was collected from all dose cohorts at baseline, on cycle 4 day 1, and on cycle 7 day 1. Samples came from an open-label, multicenter, first-in-human phase I dose-escalation trial of ivuxolimab. The trial enrolled adults with locally advanced or metastatic head and neck squamous cell, hepatocellular, melanoma or renal cell carcinoma. Before TCR sequencing, CD4+ and CD8+ T cells were separately sorted from peripheral blood.

The clonotype was recovered from an adult with an advanced solid tumor such as melanoma, head and neck, liver or kidney cancer. The rearrangement combines TRBV11-2 with TRBJ2-3; the D gene is perhaps TRBD2, on 5 matching bases. Specimen: CD4+ or CD8+ T cells sorted from blood, collected in a trial of the OX40 agonist ivuxolimab. Here is the DNA: TGTGCCAGCAGCTTGGACTCAGATACGCAGTATTTT. Its amino acids are CASSLDSDTQYF.